This T cell receptor beta chain was sequenced during a study of T cell changes during pregnancy in multiple sclerosis. Sequencing used immunoSEQ multiplex PCR; TCRdb keeps in-frame clones, though not all of them. Found here are more than 90,000 clones, roughly nine tenths of them singletons; the top ten hold 1.5%. This specimen consisted of peripheral blood, obtained in the third trimester of pregnancy. The TCR was taken from a female donor with multiple sclerosis, enrolled in a pregnancy study.

This CDR3 is CASSLGVLAGETQYF. CDR3 sequence (DNA): TGTGCCAGCAGTTTAGGGGTACTAGCGGGGGAGACCCAGTACTTC. This chain uses TRBV27 with TRBJ2-5, with 10 bases aligning to TRBD2. Trimming cost V 2 bases and J 5 bases; bases outside gene matches: 5. CDR1 and CDR2 (germline): MNHEY, SMNVEV (reference sequence). There are 15 residues in the CDR3.